This T cell receptor (beta chain) was profiled in a study of CXCR3-negative and CXCR3-positive naive CD8 T cells. Regarding this clonotype: Its antigen is unknown.

Study-wide results and limits: When CXCR3-positive naive cells were set against CXCR3-negative naive cells, the former had more hydrophobic TRB CDR3s.

In triplicate, each CD8+ T cell subset was sorted at under 350,000 cells per replicate. The study made its TRB cDNA libraries by 5' RACE, adding UMI labels. TCRdb reworked the 5' RACE reads into one entry per CDR3 protein, no DNA. The record lists about 150,000 distinct CDR3 sequences, of which the ten most abundant hold 0.45% to 0.6%. CDR3 length: 14 residues. CDR1 and CDR2 from the germline V gene are MNHEY and SVGEGT. The sequencing sample was made of naive CXCR3+ CD8+ T cells from blood. Subset of the sample: CD45RO-CCR7+CD27+CD95- naive CD8+ T cells expressing CXCR3 (TNR3+). The V gene is TRBV6-2 or TRBV6-3, the J gene TRBJ2-5; TCRdb outputs TRBD1, but without DNA this stays unchecked. The TCR comes from a human donor in good health. Some clones in this sample may be carry-over from other donors' samples. This CDR3 is CASGGTPLQETQYF.